This TCR beta chain originates from a study of shared clonotypes between healthy human individuals. Using immunoSEQ multiplex PCR, the repertoire was profiled, and TCRdb retains in-frame clones only, with some absent. The sample yields hundreds of thousands of clones, about 90% seen once. Positively selected for CCR7, the CD45RO-negative cells used as naive CD8 cells excluded terminally differentiated effector memory CD45RA+ cells. The sequence derives from a man younger than 45 in good health. The source material was naive CD8+ T cells sorted from blood.

CDR3 coding DNA: TGCAGCGTCGTATCCAATGAGCAGTTCTTC. Protein product: CSVVSNEQFF. This chain uses TRBV29-1 with TRBJ2-1, with no clear D. Germline CDR1 reads SQVTM; CDR2 reads ANQGSEA. The CDR3 loop spans 10 amino acids. V shed 6 bases and J shed 6 bases, with 6 bases lying between them.